The 17 T cell receptor beta chains presented below share a single source sample, sequenced in a study of blood T cell repertoires in COVID-19. Method: immunoSEQ multiplex PCR; TCRdb's copy keeps in-frame clones and lacks some. In the table there are more than 400,000 clones, over 75% of which are singletons. Sequencing was carried out using peripheral blood. The receptor set was obtained from a human donor in a cohort sampled during active COVID-19.

The V call is TRBV5-4, the J call TRBJ1-2; D is uncertain. The CDR3 contains 13 residues. Deletions cut 0 bases from V and 7 bases from J, with 10 bases between. Germline assignment: CDR1 SGHNT and CDR2 YYREEE (reference sequence). The CDR3: CASSLAAAGGYTF. DNA of the CDR3: TGTGCCAGCAGCTTGGCCGCCGCCGGTGGCTACACCTTC.

This clone was seen many times. This chain links TRBV28 with TRBJ2-1, with 8 bases that match TRBD2. The CDR3 loop spans 16 amino acids. V trimming: 5 bases; J trimming: 0 bases; junction bases outside the gene matches: 6. CDR1 is MDHEN and CDR2 is SYDVKM in the germline V gene. The DNA for the CDR3 is TGTGCCAGCAGTCTATTAGCGGGGAACTCCTACAATGAGCAGTTCTTC. It codes for CASSLLAGNSYNEQFF.

V usage is TRBV5-1 and J usage is TRBJ2-2, with D possibly TRBD1 on 6 matching bases. The V gene's germline CDR1 is SGHRS and CDR2 YFSETQ. The CDR3 is 15 residues long. V was pared by 2 bases and J by 4 bases, with 12 bases between. CDR3 nucleotide sequence: TGCGCCAGCAGCTTTCAGCAGGGGACCACCGGGGAGCTGTTTTTT. Protein sequence: CASSFQQGTTGELFF.

This sequence joins TRBV4-2 and TRBJ2-3, with 13 nucleotides matching TRBD2. This CDR3 contains 14 residues. Trimming took 0 bases from V and 14 from J; bases not matched to a gene: 5. Germline loops: CDR1 LGHNA, CDR2 YNFKEQ. CDR3 amino acids: CASSQEPGTSGTYF. DNA for the CDR3: TGTGCCAGCAGCCAAGAACCCGGGACTAGCGGGACGTATTTT.

The chain couples TRBV6-2 or TRBV6-3 to TRBJ2-3; D is unclear. With 0 bases removed from V and 7 bases from J, the gap between germline ends came to 2 bases. The germline gives CDR1 MNHEY, CDR2 SVGEGT. The CDR3 contains 11 residues. CDR3 region: CASSYSYTQYF. The CDR3 DNA sequence: TGTGCCAGCAGTTACTCCTATACGCAGTATTTT.

This chain links TRBV6-5 with TRBJ1-6, with 7 nucleotides matching TRBD1. The CDR3 has 15 amino acids. Germline CDR1 and CDR2: MNHEY and SVGAGI. J lost 8 bases, V lost 7 bases, and 11 bases had no gene match. CDR3 in amino acids: CASTQEGAGDSPLHF. CDR3 coding DNA: TGTGCCAGCACTCAAGAGGGGGCTGGTGATTCACCCCTCCACTTT.

This chain links TRBV9 with TRBJ2-5; TRBD2 might be the D (6 bases). The CDR3 contains 15 residues. Germline V gene sequence: CDR1 SGDLS, CDR2 YYNGEE. Trimming shortened V by 3 bases and J by 0 bases, and 12 bases separated the two germline ends. The CDR3 loop reads CASSAKRDYQETQYF. In DNA, the CDR3 is TGTGCCAGCAGCGCCAAAAGGGACTACCAAGAGACCCAGTACTTC.

The V and J genes are TRBV7-3 and TRBJ2-1; D might be TRBD2 (6 bases). The length of the CDR3 is 16 residues. V was pared by 3 bases and J by 0 bases, with 12 bases between. CDR1 is SGHTA, CDR2 FQGTGA, per germline. CDR3 coding DNA: TGTGCCAGCAGCTTCGCGGGATCGAGCTCCTACAATGAGCAGTTCTTC. Translated, it gives CASSFAGSSSYNEQFF.

This clone was seen a handful of times. The CDR3 spells CASSFTGGRGSTDTQYF. The CDR3 nucleotides are TGCGCCAGCAGCTTTACAGGGGGCCGGGGGAGCACAGATACGCAGTATTTT. The chain uses TRBV5-1 and TRBJ2-3; TRBD1 agrees at 9 bases. The CDR3 extends over 17 amino acids. Germline-derived CDR1 and CDR2 are SGHRS and YFSETQ. V lost 2 bases and J lost 0; bases outside the gene matches: 7.

V gene TRBV7-2 combines with J gene TRBJ2-7; D is uncertain. Trimming left V 5 bases short and J 3 bases short, with 5 bases between. Germline CDR1 and CDR2: SGHTA and FQGNSA. This CDR3 comprises 11 residues. DNA of the CDR3: TGTGCCAGCAGCCCTCTCTACGAGCAGTACTTC. Translation gives CASSPLYEQYF. Variable domain in full (rest from reference TRBV7-2 and TRBJ2-7): GAGVSQSPSNKVTEKGKDVELRCDPISGHTALYWYRQSLGQGLEFLIYFQGNSAPDKSGLPSDRFSAERTGGSVSTLTIQRTQQEDSAVYLCASSPLYEQYFGPGTRLTVT.

The rearrangement links TRBV19 to TRBJ2-7, with D perhaps TRBD2 (6 bases). CDR3 size: 14 residues. Germline loops: CDR1 LNHDA, CDR2 SQIVND (reference sequence). V lost 3 bases to trimming and J lost 2 bases, with 11 bases between them. The CDR3, as DNA: TGTGCCAGTAGTATTGGCGGAGGGGCCTACGAGCAGTACTTC. Amino acids: CASSIGGGAYEQYF.

V is TRBV19 and J is TRBJ1-6; the match to TRBD1 covers 10 bases. The length of the CDR3 is 16 residues. The germline CDR1 and CDR2 sequences are LNHDA and SQIVND (reference sequence). V trimming: 5 bases; J trimming: 7 bases; junction bases outside the gene matches: 8. The CDR3: CASSPRDRGGNSPLHF. CDR3 bases: TGTGCCAGTAGTCCCCGGGACAGGGGTGGCAATTCACCCCTCCACTTT. The full variable domain, with the rest looked up from reference TRBV19 and TRBJ1-6, is DGGITQSPKYLFRKEGQNVTLSCEQNLNHDAMYWYRQDPGQGLRLIYYSQIVNDFQKGDIAEGYSVSREKKESFPLTVTSAQKNPTAFYLCASSPRDRGGNSPLHFGNGTRLTVT.

The chain couples TRBV30 to TRBJ2-5; a weak D match, TRBD2 (6 bases). Between the trimmed V and J ends, which lost 8 bases and 2 bases, there was a span of 15 bases. Germline V gives CDR1 GTSNPN, CDR2 SVGIG (reference sequence). The CDR3 covers 13 residues. The CDR3 DNA reads TGTGCCCAAGCGTGGAGGGGACAAGAGACCCAGTACTTC. Encoded protein: CAQAWRGQETQYF.

The V and J genes are TRBV3-1 (or the pseudogene TRBV3-2) and TRBJ1-2; 10 bases fit TRBD1. CDR1 and CDR2 (germline): LGHDT, YNNKEL (reference sequence). CDR3 length equals 16 residues. Losses at the gene ends were 2 bases for V and 8 bases for J; bases not matched to a gene: 11. The CDR3 loop reads CASSQISGQGSRGYTF. DNA of the CDR3: TGTGCCAGCAGCCAAATCTCGGGACAGGGGTCGAGAGGCTACACCTTC.

The chain couples TRBV6-2 or TRBV6-3 to TRBJ2-1; TRBD2 aligns across 9 bases. The V gene's germline CDR1 is MNHEY and CDR2 SVGEGT. The CDR3 length is 15 residues. The V gene end was trimmed by 6 bases and the J gene end by 4 bases; junction bases not matched to a gene: 7. This CDR3 reads CASSPSGKGYNEQFF. The CDR3 DNA sequence: TGTGCCAGCAGCCCTAGCGGGAAGGGTTACAATGAGCAGTTCTTC.

V is TRBV11-2 and J is TRBJ2-3; D is possibly TRBD2 (5 bases). This CDR3 comprises 16 residues. Per the germline V gene, CDR1 is SGHAT and CDR2 is FQNNGV. V was pared by 0 bases and J by 0 bases, with 10 bases between. For the CDR3, the DNA is TGTGCCAGCAGCTTAGATCGGGATGCTAGCACAGATACGCAGTATTTT. Translation gives CASSLDRDASTDTQYF.

This chain connects TRBV10-3 to TRBJ1-2; D unresolved. Trimming cost V 3 bases and J 6 bases, with 11 bases left between them. Germline-derived CDR1 and CDR2 are ENHRY and SYGVKD. The CDR3 length is 13 residues. CDR3: CAISDQASDGYTF. The CDR3 nucleotides read TGTGCCATCAGTGACCAGGCTAGCGATGGCTACACCTTC.